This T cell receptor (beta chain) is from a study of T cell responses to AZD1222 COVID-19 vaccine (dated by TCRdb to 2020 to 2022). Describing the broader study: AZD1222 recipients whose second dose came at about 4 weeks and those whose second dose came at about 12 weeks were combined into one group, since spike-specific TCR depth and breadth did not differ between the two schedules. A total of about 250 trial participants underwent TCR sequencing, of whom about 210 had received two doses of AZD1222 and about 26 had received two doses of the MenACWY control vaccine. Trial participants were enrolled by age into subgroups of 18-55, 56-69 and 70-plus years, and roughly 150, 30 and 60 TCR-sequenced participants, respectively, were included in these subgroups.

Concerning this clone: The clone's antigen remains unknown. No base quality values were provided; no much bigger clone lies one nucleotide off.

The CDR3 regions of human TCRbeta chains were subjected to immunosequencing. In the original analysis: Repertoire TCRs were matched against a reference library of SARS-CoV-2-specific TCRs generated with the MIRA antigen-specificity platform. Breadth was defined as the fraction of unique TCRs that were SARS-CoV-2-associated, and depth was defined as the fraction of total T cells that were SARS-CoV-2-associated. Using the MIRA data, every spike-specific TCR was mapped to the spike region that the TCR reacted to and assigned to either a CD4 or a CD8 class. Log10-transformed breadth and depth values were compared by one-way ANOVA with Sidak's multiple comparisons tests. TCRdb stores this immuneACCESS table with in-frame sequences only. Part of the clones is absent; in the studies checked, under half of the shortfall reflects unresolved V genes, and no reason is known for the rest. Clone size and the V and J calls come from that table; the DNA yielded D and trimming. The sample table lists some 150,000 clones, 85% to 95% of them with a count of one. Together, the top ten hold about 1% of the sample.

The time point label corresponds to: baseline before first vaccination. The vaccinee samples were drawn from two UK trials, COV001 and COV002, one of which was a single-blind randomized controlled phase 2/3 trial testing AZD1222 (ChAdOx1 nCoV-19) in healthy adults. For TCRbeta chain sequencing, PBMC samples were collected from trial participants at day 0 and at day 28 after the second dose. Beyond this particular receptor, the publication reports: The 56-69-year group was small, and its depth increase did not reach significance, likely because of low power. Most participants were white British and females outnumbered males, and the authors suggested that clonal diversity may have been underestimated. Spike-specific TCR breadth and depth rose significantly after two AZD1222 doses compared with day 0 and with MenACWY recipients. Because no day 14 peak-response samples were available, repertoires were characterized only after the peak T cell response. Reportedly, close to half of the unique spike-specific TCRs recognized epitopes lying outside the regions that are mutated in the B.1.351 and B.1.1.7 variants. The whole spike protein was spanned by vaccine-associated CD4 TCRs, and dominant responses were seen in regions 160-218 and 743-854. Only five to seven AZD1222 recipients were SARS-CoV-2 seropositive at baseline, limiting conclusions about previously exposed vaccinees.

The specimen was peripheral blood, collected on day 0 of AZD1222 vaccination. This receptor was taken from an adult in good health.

The DNA sequence is given as TGCGCCAGCGGGGCCTCGGGGGGCGAGCAGTACTTC. Its protein product is CASGASGGEQYF. The sequence is built from TRBV4-1 and TRBJ2-7; 7 nucleotides in the junction match TRBD2. The CDR3 goes from the cysteine to the phenylalanine over 12 residues. The retained sequence is limited to the CDR3, 36 bases, with the frame set at the first base. Via the germline V gene, CDR1 is MGHRA and CDR2 YSYEKL. Unmatched junction bases come to 7, with V trimmed by 8 bases and J by 6 bases.